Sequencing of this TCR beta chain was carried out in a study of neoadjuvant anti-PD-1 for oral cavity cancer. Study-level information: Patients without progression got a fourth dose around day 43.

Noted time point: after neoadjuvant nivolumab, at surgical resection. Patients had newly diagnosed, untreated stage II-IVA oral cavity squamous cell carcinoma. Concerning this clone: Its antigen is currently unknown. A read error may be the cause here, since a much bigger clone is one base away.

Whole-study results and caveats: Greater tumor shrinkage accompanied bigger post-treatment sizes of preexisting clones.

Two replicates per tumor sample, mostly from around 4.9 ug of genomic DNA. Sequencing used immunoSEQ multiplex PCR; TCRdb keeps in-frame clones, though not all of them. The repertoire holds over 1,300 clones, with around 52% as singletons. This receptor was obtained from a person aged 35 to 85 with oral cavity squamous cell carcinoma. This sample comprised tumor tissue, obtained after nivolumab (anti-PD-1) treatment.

CDR3 sequence reads: CTSSLQTTGANVLTF. CDR3 in DNA: TGCACCAGCAGCCTCCAGACCACTGGGGCCAACGTCCTGACTTTC. The V call is TRBV1, the J call TRBJ2-6. TRBV1 is a documented pseudogene. The CDR3 extends over 15 amino acids.